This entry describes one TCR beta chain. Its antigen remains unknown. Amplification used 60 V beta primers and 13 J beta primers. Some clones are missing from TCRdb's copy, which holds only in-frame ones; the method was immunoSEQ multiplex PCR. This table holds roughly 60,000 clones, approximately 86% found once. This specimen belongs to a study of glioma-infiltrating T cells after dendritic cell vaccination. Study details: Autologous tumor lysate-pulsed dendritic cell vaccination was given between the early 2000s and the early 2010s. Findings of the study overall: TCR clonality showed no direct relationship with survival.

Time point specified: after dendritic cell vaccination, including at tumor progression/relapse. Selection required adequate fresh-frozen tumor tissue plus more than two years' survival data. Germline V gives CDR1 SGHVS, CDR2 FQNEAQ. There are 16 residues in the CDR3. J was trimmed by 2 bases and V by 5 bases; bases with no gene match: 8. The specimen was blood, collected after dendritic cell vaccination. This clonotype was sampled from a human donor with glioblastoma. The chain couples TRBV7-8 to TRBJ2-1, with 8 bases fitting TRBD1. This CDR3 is CASSPRQGATYNEQFF. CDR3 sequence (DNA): TGTGCCAGCAGCCCCCGTCAGGGGGCGACCTACAATGAGCAGTTCTTC.